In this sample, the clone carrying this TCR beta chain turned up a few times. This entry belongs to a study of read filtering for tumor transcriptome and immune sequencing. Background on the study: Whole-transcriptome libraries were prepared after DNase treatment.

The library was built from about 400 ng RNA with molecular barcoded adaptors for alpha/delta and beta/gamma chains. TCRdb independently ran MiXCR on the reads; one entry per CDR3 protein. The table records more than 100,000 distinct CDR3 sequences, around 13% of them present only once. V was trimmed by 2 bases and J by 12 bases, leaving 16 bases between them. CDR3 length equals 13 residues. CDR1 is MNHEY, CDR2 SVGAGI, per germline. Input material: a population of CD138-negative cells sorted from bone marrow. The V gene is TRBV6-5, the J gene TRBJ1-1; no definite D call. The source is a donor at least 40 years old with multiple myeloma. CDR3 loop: CASSYPKEAEPFF. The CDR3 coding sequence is TGTGCCAGCAGTTACCCGAAGGAAGCCGAACCTTTCTTT.